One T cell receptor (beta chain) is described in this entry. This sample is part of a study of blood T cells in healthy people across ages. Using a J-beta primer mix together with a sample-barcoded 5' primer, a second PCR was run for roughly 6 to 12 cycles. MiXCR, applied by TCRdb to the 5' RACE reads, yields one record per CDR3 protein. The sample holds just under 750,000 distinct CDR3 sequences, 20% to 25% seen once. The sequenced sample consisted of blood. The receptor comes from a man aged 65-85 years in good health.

Written as DNA, the CDR3 is TGTGCCAGCAGTTACTCAGGGCAGGTGGCTGGAGCGGAAAAACTGTTTTTT. Its translation: CASSYSGQVAGAEKLFF. This sequence joins TRBV6-2 or TRBV6-3 and TRBJ1-4; D gene ambiguous. CDR3 length: 17 residues. The germline V gene has CDR1 MNHEY and CDR2 SVGEGT. The V end lost 0 bases, the J end lost 8 bases, and 19 bases lay between the germline ends.